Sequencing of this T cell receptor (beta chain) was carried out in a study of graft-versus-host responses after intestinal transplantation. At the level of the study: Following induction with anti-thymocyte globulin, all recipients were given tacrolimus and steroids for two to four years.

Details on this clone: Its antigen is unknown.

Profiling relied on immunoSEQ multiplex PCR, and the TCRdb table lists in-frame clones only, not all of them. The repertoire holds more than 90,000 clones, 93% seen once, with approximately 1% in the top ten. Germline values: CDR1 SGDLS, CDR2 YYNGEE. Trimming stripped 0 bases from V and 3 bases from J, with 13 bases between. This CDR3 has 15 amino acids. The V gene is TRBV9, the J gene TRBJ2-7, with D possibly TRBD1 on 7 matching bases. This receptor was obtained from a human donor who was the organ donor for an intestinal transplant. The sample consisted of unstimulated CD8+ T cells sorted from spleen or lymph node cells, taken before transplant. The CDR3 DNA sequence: TGTGCCAGCAGCGTAGGCGGGACAGCGCACTACGAGCAGTACTTC. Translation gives CASSVGGTAHYEQYF.